This section outlines one TCR beta chain sequence together with its context. The method was immunoSEQ multiplex PCR; TCRdb's version includes in-frame clones alone and lacks a portion of them. The sample has 50,000 to 70,000 clones, about 93% seen once. These data come from a study of technical replicates of blood from four donors. The CDR3 totals 15 residues. V lost 7 bases, J lost 8 bases, and 8 bases stayed unmatched. Germline-derived CDR1 and CDR2 are SGHNT and YYREEE (reference sequence). The TCR sequence derives from a human donor in good health. Some clones in this sample may be carry-over from other donors' samples. Sequencing was done on a sample of PBMCs. The chain carries TRBV5-4 and TRBJ2-1; 14 nucleotides agree with TRBD2. CDR3 loop: CASGKGTSGSDEQFF. DNA for the CDR3: TGTGCCAGCGGAAAAGGGACTAGCGGGAGCGATGAGCAGTTCTTC. The whole variable domain, filled in from reference TRBV5-4 and TRBJ2-1, reads ETGVTQSPTHLIKTRGQQVTLRCSSQSGHNTVSWYQQALGQGPQFIFQYYREEENGRGNFPPRFSGLQFPNYSSELNVNALELDDSALYLCASGKGTSGSDEQFFGPGTRLTVL.